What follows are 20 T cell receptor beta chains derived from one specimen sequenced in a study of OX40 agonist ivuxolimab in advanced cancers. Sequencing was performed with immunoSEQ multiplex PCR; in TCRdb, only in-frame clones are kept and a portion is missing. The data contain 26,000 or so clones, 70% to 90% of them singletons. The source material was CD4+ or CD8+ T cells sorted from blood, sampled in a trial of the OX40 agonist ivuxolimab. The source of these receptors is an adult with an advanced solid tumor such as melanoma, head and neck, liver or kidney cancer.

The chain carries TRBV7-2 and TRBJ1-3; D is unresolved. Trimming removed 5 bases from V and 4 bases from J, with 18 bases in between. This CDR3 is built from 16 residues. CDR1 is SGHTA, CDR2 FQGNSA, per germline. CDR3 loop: CASSPNLQDSGNTIYF. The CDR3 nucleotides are TGTGCCAGCAGCCCAAACTTGCAGGACTCCGGAAACACCATATATTTT.

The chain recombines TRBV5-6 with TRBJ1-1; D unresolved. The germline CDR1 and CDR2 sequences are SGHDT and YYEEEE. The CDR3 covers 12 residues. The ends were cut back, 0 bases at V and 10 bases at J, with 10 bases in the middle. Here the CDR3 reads CASSLARGRAFF. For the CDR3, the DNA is TGTGCCAGCAGCTTGGCCCGAGGGCGAGCTTTCTTT.

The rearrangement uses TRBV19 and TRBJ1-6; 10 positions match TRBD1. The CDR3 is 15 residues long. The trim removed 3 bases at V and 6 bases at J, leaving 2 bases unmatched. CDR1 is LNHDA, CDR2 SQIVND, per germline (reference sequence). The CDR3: CASSIWDRGNSPLHF. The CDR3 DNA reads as TGTGCCAGTAGTATTTGGGACAGGGGTAATTCACCCCTCCACTTT.

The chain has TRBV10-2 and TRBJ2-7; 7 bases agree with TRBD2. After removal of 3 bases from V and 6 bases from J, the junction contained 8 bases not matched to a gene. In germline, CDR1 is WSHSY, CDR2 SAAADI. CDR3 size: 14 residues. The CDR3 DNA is TGCGCCAGCAGTGAATGGGACTATGACGGCGAGCAGTACTTC. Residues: CASSEWDYDGEQYF.

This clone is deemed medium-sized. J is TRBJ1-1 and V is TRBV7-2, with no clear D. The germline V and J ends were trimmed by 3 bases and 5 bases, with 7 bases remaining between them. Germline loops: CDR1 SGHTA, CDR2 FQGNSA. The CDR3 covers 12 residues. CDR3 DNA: TGTGCCAGCAGCTTTGTTGTTACTGAAGCTTTCTTT. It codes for CASSFVVTEAFF.

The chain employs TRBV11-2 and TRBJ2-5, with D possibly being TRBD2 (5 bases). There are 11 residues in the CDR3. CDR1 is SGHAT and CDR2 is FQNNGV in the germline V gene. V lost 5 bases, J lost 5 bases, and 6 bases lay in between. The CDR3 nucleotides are TGTGCCAGCAGCCCGGGGGAGACCCAGTACTTC. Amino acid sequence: CASSPGETQYF.

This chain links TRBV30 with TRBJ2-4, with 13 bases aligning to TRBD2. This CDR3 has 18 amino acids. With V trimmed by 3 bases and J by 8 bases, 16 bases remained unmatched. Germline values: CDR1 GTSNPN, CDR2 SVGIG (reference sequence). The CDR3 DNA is TGTGCCTGGAGCGCCGGGGAGACTAGCGGGAGGCAGGGAGACATTCAGTACTTC. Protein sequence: CAWSAGETSGRQGDIQYF.

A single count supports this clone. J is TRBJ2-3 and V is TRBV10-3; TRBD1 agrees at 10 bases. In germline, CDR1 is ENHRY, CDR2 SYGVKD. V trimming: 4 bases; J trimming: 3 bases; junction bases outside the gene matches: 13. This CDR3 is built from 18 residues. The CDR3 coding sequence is TGTGCCATCAGTGGAATTATCGGACAGGGGGTTAGTACAGATACGCAGTATTTT. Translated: CAISGIIGQGVSTDTQYF.

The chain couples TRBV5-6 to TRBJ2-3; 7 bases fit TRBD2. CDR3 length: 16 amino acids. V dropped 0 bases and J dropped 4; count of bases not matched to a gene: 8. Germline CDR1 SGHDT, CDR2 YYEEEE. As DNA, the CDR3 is TGTGCCAGCAGCTTGGGTTTTGCGGGGGAGGCAGATACGCAGTATTTT. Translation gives CASSLGFAGEADTQYF.

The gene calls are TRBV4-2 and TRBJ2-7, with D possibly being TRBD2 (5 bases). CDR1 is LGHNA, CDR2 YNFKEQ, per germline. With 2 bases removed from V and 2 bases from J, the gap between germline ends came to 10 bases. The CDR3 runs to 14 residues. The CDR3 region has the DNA TGTGCCAGCAGCCAATTTTCCGGGACCTACGAGCAGTACTTC. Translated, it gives CASSQFSGTYEQYF.

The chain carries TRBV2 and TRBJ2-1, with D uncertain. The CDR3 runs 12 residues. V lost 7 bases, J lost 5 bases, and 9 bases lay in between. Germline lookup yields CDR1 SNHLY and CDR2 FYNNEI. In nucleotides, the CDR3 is TGTGCCAGCACCGCAGACCACAATGAGCAGTTCTTC. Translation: CASTADHNEQFF.

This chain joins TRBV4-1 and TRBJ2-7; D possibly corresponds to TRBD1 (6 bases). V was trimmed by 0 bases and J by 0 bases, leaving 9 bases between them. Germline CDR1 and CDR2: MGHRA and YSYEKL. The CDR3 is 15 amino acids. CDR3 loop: CASSQDPGASYEQYF. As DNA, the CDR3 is TGCGCCAGCAGCCAAGATCCAGGGGCCTCCTACGAGCAGTACTTC.

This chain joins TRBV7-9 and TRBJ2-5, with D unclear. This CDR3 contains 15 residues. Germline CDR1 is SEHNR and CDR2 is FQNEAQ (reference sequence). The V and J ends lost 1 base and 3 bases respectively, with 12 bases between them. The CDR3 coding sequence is TGTGCCAGCAGCTTAGGGGCCTCCCTAAAAGAGACCCAGTACTTC. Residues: CASSLGASLKETQYF.

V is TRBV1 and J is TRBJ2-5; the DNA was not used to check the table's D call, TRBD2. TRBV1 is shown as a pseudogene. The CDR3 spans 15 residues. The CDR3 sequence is CTSQQSPGPEETQYF. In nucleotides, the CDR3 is TGCACCTCCCAGCAATCCCCGGGTCCGGAAGAGACCCAGTACTTC.

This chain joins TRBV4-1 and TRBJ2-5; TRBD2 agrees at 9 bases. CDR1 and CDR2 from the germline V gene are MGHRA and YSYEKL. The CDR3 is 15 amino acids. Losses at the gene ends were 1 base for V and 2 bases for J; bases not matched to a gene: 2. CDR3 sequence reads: CASSQGTSEQETQYF. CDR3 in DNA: TGCGCCAGCAGCCAAGGGACTAGCGAACAAGAGACCCAGTACTTC.

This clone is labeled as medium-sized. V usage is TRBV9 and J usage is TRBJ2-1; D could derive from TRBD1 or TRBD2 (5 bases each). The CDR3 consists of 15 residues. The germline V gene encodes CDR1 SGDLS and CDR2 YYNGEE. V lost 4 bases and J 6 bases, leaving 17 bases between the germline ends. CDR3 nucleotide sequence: TGTGCCAGCAGCATCGAACGGTGGGGGAGCAATGAGCAGTTCTTC. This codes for CASSIERWGSNEQFF.

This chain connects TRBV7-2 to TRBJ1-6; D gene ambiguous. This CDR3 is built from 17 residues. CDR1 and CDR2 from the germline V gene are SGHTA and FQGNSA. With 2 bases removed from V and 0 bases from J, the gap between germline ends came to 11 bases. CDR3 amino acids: CASSLRAESSYNSPLHF. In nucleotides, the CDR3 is TGTGCCAGCAGCTTAAGGGCTGAGAGCTCCTATAATTCACCCCTCCACTTT.

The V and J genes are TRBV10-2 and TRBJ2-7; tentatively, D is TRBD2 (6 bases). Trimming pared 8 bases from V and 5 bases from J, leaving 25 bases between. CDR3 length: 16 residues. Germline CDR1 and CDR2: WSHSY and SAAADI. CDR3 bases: TGCGCCAGCGGCCACCTTACTAGCAATGGTATCGACGAGCAGTACTTC. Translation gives CASGHLTSNGIDEQYF.

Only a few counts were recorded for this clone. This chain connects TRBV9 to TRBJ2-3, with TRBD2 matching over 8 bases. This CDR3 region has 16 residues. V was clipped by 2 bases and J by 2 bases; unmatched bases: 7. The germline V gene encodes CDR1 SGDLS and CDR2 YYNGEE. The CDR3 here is CASSVLSGTTTDTQYF. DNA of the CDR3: TGTGCCAGCAGCGTGCTTAGCGGGACTACCACAGATACGCAGTATTTT.

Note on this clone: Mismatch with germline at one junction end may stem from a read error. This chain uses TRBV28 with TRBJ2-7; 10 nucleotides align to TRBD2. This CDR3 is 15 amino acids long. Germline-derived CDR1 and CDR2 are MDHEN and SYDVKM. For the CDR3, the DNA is TGTGCCAGCACTTTATTAGGCCTAGCGGGAGAAGAGCAGTACTTC. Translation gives CASTLLGLAGEEQYF.